The sequence of this T cell receptor (beta chain) was determined in a study of Ad26.COV2.S vaccination and SARS-CoV-2 variants (dated by TCRdb to the early 2020s). A note on the overall study: Vaccine-arm donors were drawn from COV1001, a multicentre, randomized, double-blind, placebo-controlled phase I-IIa trial of Ad26.COV2.S in healthy adults. Ad26.COV2.S was administered intramuscularly at 5 x 10^10 or 1 x 10^11 viral particles, either as a single shot or as two shots given 56 days apart. The specificity and breadth of SARS-CoV-2-reactive T cell receptors after Ad26.COV2.S vaccination were assessed by TCRbeta repertoire sequencing. The TCR-sequenced set comprised about 32 samples: around 20 Ad26.COV2.S vaccine recipients, 5 placebo recipients and 8 SARS-CoV-2 convalescent individuals. Trial participants were randomized into five groups of five, in which low-dose or high-dose Ad26.COV2.S was given once or twice, or placebo was given on both occasions. Investigators did not know the trial group allocation while performing experiments and assessing outcomes.

Overall study outcomes, separate from this receptor: The authors noted that total T cell responses may have been underestimated by the TCR breadth and depth analyses. Substantial breadth of spike-specific CD8+ and CD4+ T cell responses was reported after vaccination. Vaccine and placebo recipients had comparable non-spike TCR breadth, which fits with the vaccine containing only spike. Compared with placebo recipients, Ad26.COV2.S recipients showed higher spike-specific TCR breadth (P = 0.0014). The study was not powered to compare responses between vaccine doses or regimens.

TCRbeta CDR3 regions were sequenced with the immunoSEQ Assay. After extraction, genomic DNA underwent amplification by bias-controlled multiplex PCR, followed by high-throughput sequencing. The authors processed their data as follows. Collapsing and filtering of sequences were performed to quantify the absolute abundance of each unique TCRbeta CDR3 region. Usable DNA was measured by amplifying reference genes present in all nucleated cells, and TCRbeta template counts were normalized to that usable DNA to estimate T cell fraction. Repertoire TCRs were annotated as SARS-CoV-2-specific by exact matching of V gene, CDR3 amino acid sequence and J gene to a known reactive TCR set. The reference SARS-CoV-2 TCR set was obtained from MIRA and was filtered for enrichment in COVID-19-positive ImmuneCODE repertoires, whereby public or cross-reactive TCRs were removed. Using the MIRA antigens, annotated TCRs were further analysed by specific ORF or by position within an ORF. Depth was the summed frequency of annotated unique rearrangements, while breadth was defined as annotated unique rearrangements over total unique productive rearrangements. Group comparisons of TCR breadth used two-sided Wilcoxon rank-sum tests. This is the immuneACCESS table as TCRdb keeps it, with only in-frame sequences that have V and J called. A part of the clones is gone; compared with another copy, unresolved V genes explain less than half, and the rest is unexplained. From that table come the V and J calls and clone size; the DNA was used to work out D and trimming. Across this sample there are more than 300,000 clones, with roughly 90% seen only once. About 4.6% of the sample is in the top ten clones.

Note on this clone: Its antigen remains unidentified. No base quality information exists; no much larger clone differs at one position.

The CDR3 holds 16 amino acids from the cysteine to the phenylalanine. Only CDR3 DNA is held: 48 bases, read in frame from base 1. The germline ends are 21 bases apart after V is trimmed by 5 bases and J by 5 bases. According to the germline V gene, CDR1 reads MDHEN and CDR2 reads SYDVKM. According to the study, the label for this sample's treatment or condition signals: about 20 received Ad26.COV2.S at low or high dose, single or two shots; several received placebo; per-sample allocation not given. Repertoires of vaccine and placebo recipients were sequenced from samples collected on day 63 after the first injection. In Cohort 1b, 25 to 30 adults aged 18-55 years were enrolled at a single site in Boston, USA, between 29 July and 7 August 2020. Ad26.COV2.S was a replication-incompetent adenovirus type 26 vector expressing a prefusion-stabilized SARS-CoV-2 spike protein from the original Wuhan strain.

The receptor comes from a person aged 18 to 65 who received the Ad26.COV2.S COVID-19 vaccine or a placebo. The specimen was peripheral blood, collected in a trial of Ad26.COV2.S vaccine versus placebo. In this chain, TRBV28 is recombined with TRBJ1-2; no D gene is confidently identified. The DNA sequence is given as TGTGCCAGCAGTCCCCCCGAGGCGGGCAGCGAATATGGCTACACCTTC. Its coded protein is CASSPPEAGSEYGYTF.